These 26 T cell receptor beta chains share one sample of origin, sequenced in a study of T cells after yellow fever vaccination. TCRdb processed the 5' RACE reads anew with MiXCR; each CDR3 protein has one entry. The sample lists a few hundred thousand distinct CDR3 sequences, 3.6% occurring once. The sample consisted of PBMCs, taken 15 days after the yellow fever booster vaccination. The origin of the receptors is a man younger than 35 who received the YFV17D yellow fever vaccine.

This clonotype was seen repeatedly, ten times or more. This rearrangement joins TRBV28 to TRBJ2-4, with 12 positions matching TRBD1. There are 15 residues in the CDR3. J lost 12 bases, V lost 6 bases, and 12 bases had no gene match. Germline values: CDR1 MDHEN, CDR2 SYDVKM. In DNA, the CDR3 is TGTGCCAGCAGCCACAGGGGACAGGGGGCAGGGGATCAGTACTTC. This encodes CASSHRGQGAGDQYF.

This clonotype was seen many times. The rearrangement links TRBV4-3 to TRBJ2-7, with 9 bases identical to TRBD1. With 0 bases clipped from V and 1 base from J, the junction kept 7 bases outside the gene matches. Germline V gene data show CDR1 as LGHNA and CDR2 as YSLEER. This CDR3 contains 17 residues. CDR3 loop: CASSQEFFGQGSYEQYF. CDR3 DNA: TGCGCCAGCAGCCAAGAATTTTTTGGACAGGGGTCCTACGAGCAGTACTTC.

This clonotype was detected many times. This rearrangement joins TRBV12-3 or TRBV12-4 to TRBJ2-7, with D perhaps matching TRBD2 (6 bases). The CDR3 is made up of 12 amino acids. The ends were cut back, 1 base at V and 6 bases at J, with 7 bases in the middle. Here the CDR3 reads CASSLGGGEQYV. The CDR3 DNA reads TGTGCCAGCAGTTTAGGGGGAGGCGAGCAGTACGTC.

The table lists this clonotype with many counts. The V call is TRBV6-6, the J call TRBJ2-1; the D is unclear. The CDR3 spans 15 residues. V was cut by 5 bases and J by 5 bases, with 16 bases left in between. Germline V CDR1 and CDR2: MNHNY, SVGAGI (reference sequence). In nucleotides, the CDR3 is TGTGCCAGCAGTCAGCCCTTTCAGGTCCACAATGAGCAGTTCTTC. Protein product: CASSQPFQVHNEQFF.

This clonotype has a count of ten or more. V is TRBV5-6 and J is TRBJ2-1; D might be TRBD2 (5 bases). The V gene lost 1 base and the J gene lost 6 bases, with 11 bases spanning the gap. CDR3 length equals 14 residues. Germline lookup yields CDR1 SGHDT and CDR2 YYEEEE. CDR3 residues: CASSLPGDGNEQFF. For the CDR3, the DNA is TGTGCCAGCAGCTTGCCCGGGGATGGCAATGAGCAGTTCTTC.

This clonotype was seen repeatedly, ten times or more. The chain uses TRBV3-1 and TRBJ2-5, with TRBD2 as a possible D gene (6 bases). This CDR3 contains 13 residues. The V end lost 1 base, the J end lost 3 bases, and 6 bases lay between the germline ends. The germline V gene encodes CDR1 LGHDT and CDR2 YNNKEL (reference sequence). The CDR3 here is CASSQGTKETQYF. CDR3 coding DNA: TGTGCCAGCAGCCAAGGGACTAAAGAGACCCAGTACTTC.

The V and J genes are TRBV5-1 and TRBJ2-5; D might be TRBD2 (6 bases). The CDR3 is 15 residues long. With 4 bases removed from V and 5 bases from J, the gap between germline ends came to 18 bases. Germline-derived CDR1 and CDR2 are SGHRS and YFSETQ. This chain's CDR3 is CASSLGLSQGETQYF. The DNA of the CDR3 is TGCGCCAGCAGCCTGGGACTTTCCCAAGGGGAGACCCAGTACTTC.

At least ten counts were recorded for this clonotype. The chain has TRBV7-8 and TRBJ2-1; TRBD1 agrees at 10 bases. V dropped 1 base and J dropped 7; count of bases not matched to a gene: 10. Germline V gene sequence: CDR1 SGHVS, CDR2 FQNEAQ. CDR3 length: 17 residues. The CDR3 bases are TGTGCCAGCAGCTTAGTGAACCCGGGACAGGGGCGGAATGAGCAGTTCTTC. Translating it yields CASSLVNPGQGRNEQFF.

This clonotype occurred many times. V is TRBV7-2 and J is TRBJ1-1; D is uncertain. V was cut by 3 bases and J by 1 base, with 9 bases left in between. CDR1 and CDR2 from the germline V gene are SGHTA and FQGNSA. The CDR3 is made up of 14 amino acids. The CDR3 here is CASSLQRGNTEAFF. The CDR3 DNA sequence: TGTGCCAGCAGCTTGCAGCGGGGGAACACTGAAGCTTTCTTT.

At least ten counts were recorded for this clonotype. The V call is TRBV4-2, the J call TRBJ2-3, with 8 bases matching TRBD1. CDR1 LGHNA and CDR2 YNFKEQ come from the germline V gene. V lost 0 bases, J lost 2 bases, and 7 bases stayed unmatched. CDR3 length equals 17 residues. The CDR3 sequence: CASSQDPGQGNTDTQYF. CDR3 in DNA: TGTGCCAGCAGCCAAGACCCCGGACAGGGTAACACAGATACGCAGTATTTT.

This clonotype was counted many times. The chain joins TRBV6-2 or TRBV6-3 to TRBJ2-1; 14 bases match TRBD2. V lost 4 bases and J lost 6; bases outside the gene matches: 2. CDR1 is MNHEY, CDR2 SVGEGT, per germline. CDR3 size: 15 residues. DNA for the CDR3: TGTGCCAGCAGTTCTGGACTAGCGGGGGGCAATGAGCAGTTCTTC. Translation: CASSSGLAGGNEQFF.

This clonotype showed up many times. This chain connects TRBV29-1 to TRBJ1-3, with no clear D. The germline CDR1 and CDR2 sequences are SQVTM and ANQGSEA. Trimming took 4 bases from V and 8 from J, leaving 12 bases between them. The CDR3 extends over 12 amino acids. CDR3: CSVAGDGDTIYF. As DNA, the CDR3 is TGCAGCGTTGCCGGTGATGGTGACACCATATATTTT.

The gene calls are TRBV15 and TRBJ1-2, with D possibly being TRBD1 (6 bases). The ends were cut back, 3 bases at V and 3 bases at J, with 17 bases in the middle. The CDR3 extends over 16 amino acids. The germline CDR1 and CDR2 sequences are LNHNV and YYDKDF (reference sequence). The CDR3 protein is CATSSDRDTHHYGYTF. The CDR3 nucleotides are TGTGCCACCAGCAGTGATAGGGACACCCACCACTATGGCTACACCTTC.

This clonotype was observed many times. V usage is TRBV27 and J usage is TRBJ1-1, with D uncertain. Trimming stripped 7 bases from V and 11 bases from J, with 14 bases between. The CDR3 contains 11 residues. Germline V gene data show CDR1 as MNHEY and CDR2 as SMNVEV (reference sequence). Here the CDR3 reads CASTGGSEAFF. The CDR3, as DNA: TGTGCCAGCACCGGAGGGTCGGAGGCTTTCTTT.

The sample holds many counts of this clonotype. The V and J genes are TRBV7-2 and TRBJ2-3, with TRBD1 as a possible D gene (5 bases). Germline CDR1 reads SGHTA; CDR2 reads FQGNSA. Trimming left V 5 bases short and J 10 bases short, with 19 bases between. CDR3 length: 14 amino acids. CDR3 bases: TGTGCCAGCAGCCTCAGGACACGTCCCGCGGCGCAGTATTTT. Residues: CASSLRTRPAAQYF.

This clonotype appeared many times. V gene TRBV7-2 combines with J gene TRBJ2-3, with TRBD1 as a possible D gene (6 bases). The CDR3 is 16 residues long. Germline CDR1 and CDR2: SGHTA and FQGNSA. V lost 5 bases to trimming and J lost 4 bases, with 19 bases between them. This CDR3 reads CASSTKTGPHADTQYF. The DNA of the CDR3 is TGTGCCAGCAGCACCAAGACAGGACCCCACGCAGATACGCAGTATTTT.

The table lists this clonotype with many counts. The chain uses TRBV10-3 and TRBJ2-1; D tentatively reads TRBD1 or TRBD2 (6 bases each). Germline CDR1 ENHRY, CDR2 SYGVKD. V lost 6 bases to trimming and J lost 4 bases, with 19 bases between them. The CDR3 is 16 amino acids. CDR3 protein: CAISQLKGGSYNEQFF. CDR3 DNA: TGTGCCATCAGCCAGTTGAAGGGGGGCTCGTACAATGAGCAGTTCTTC.

This clonotype was counted many times. The gene calls are TRBV6-5 and TRBJ2-6; perhaps TRBD1 as D (6 bases). V was cut by 7 bases and J by 1 base, with 20 bases left in between. This CDR3 is 18 amino acids long. Germline lookup yields CDR1 MNHEY and CDR2 SVGAGI. CDR3: CASMAGALKSSGANVLTF. CDR3 sequence (DNA): TGTGCCAGCATGGCAGGGGCCCTTAAAAGTTCTGGGGCCAACGTCCTGACTTTC.

At least ten counts were recorded for this clonotype. The chain is built from TRBV7-2 and TRBJ2-1; D not certain. Germline loops: CDR1 SGHTA, CDR2 FQGNSA. The CDR3 runs 14 residues. Trimming removed 1 base at V and 7 bases at J, with 11 bases between. For the CDR3, the DNA is TGTGCCAGCAGCTTAGTTCGGTCAGATAATGAGCAGTTCTTC. This codes for CASSLVRSDNEQFF.

This clonotype was picked up many times. The genes are TRBV5-5 and TRBJ2-3, with TRBD2 matching over 8 bases. Trimming cost V 0 bases and J 11 bases; bases outside gene matches: 5. Germline V lookup: CDR1 SGHKS, CDR2 YYEKEE (reference sequence). The CDR3 covers 13 residues. CDR3 sequence: CASSLGGLAGQYF. In DNA form, the CDR3 reads TGTGCCAGCAGCTTGGGAGGCCTAGCGGGGCAGTATTTT.

This clonotype came up many times. J is TRBJ1-2 and V is TRBV12-3 or TRBV12-4; no firm D call. Between the trimmed V and J ends, which lost 7 bases and 4 bases, there was a span of 4 bases. The CDR3 runs 10 residues. As DNA, the CDR3 is TGTGCCAGCATCCTCTATGGCTACACCTTC. Translating gives CASILYGYTF.

This clonotype was counted many times. The rearrangement uses TRBV23-1 and TRBJ2-3, with a possible D match to TRBD2 (6 bases). TRBV23-1 belongs to the ORF category, with a function that is uncertain. V dropped 0 bases and J dropped 2 bases, with 12 bases sitting between them. This CDR3 comprises 16 residues. CDR3 sequence reads: CASSQSWREPTDTQYF. CDR3 DNA: TGCGCCAGCAGTCAATCGTGGCGGGAACCCACAGATACGCAGTATTTT.

This clonotype was seen repeatedly, ten times or more. The V and J genes are TRBV12-3 or TRBV12-4 and TRBJ2-2; no firm D call. The CDR3 is 13 amino acids. Trimming shortened V by 3 bases and J by 5 bases, and 7 bases separated the two germline ends. CDR3 residues: CASSFLQTGELFF. In DNA, the CDR3 is TGTGCCAGCAGTTTTCTCCAGACCGGGGAGCTGTTTTTT.

This clonotype was seen many times. The chain combines TRBV30 with TRBJ2-7; D not resolved. The V end lost 4 bases, the J end lost 2 bases, and 9 bases lay between the germline ends. The CDR3 runs to 12 residues. Germline values: CDR1 GTSNPN, CDR2 SVGIG (reference sequence). The DNA of the CDR3 is TGTGCCTGGACCACCGAGGCCTACGAGCAGTACTTC. This encodes CAWTTEAYEQYF.

This clonotype was counted many times. This chain uses TRBV28 with TRBJ1-5; a possible D gene is TRBD1 (6 bases). Trimming removed 1 base from V and 7 bases from J, with 11 bases in between. The CDR3 sequence is 14 residues long. Looked up from germline, CDR1 is MDHEN and CDR2 is SYDVKM. Written as DNA, the CDR3 is TGTGCCAGCAGTTTATTAGGGGGAAGGCAGCCCCAGCATTTT. It specifies CASSLLGGRQPQHF.

This clonotype was seen many times. The chain employs TRBV5-1 and TRBJ2-5, with TRBD1 matching over 7 bases. This CDR3 contains 15 residues. The junction had 4 bases not matched to a gene; V was cut back by 0 bases and J by 2 bases. Germline V gives CDR1 SGHRS, CDR2 YFSETQ. The DNA of the CDR3 is TGCGCCAGCAGCTTGGCCCCGGGACAGCAAGAGACCCAGTACTTC. Translation: CASSLAPGQQETQYF. Full variable domain (outside the CDR3, taken from reference TRBV5-1 and TRBJ2-5): KAGVTQTPRYLIKTRGQQVTLSCSPISGHRSVSWYQQTPGQGLQFLFEYFSETQRNKGNFPGRFSGRQFSNSRSEMNVSTLELGDSALYLCASSLAPGQQETQYFGPGTRLLVL.